The rows below give T cell receptor beta chains drawn from one sample of a study of radiation and T cells in renal cell carcinoma. Sequencing was performed with immunoSEQ multiplex PCR; in TCRdb, only in-frame clones are kept and a portion is missing. The sample contains around 99,000 clones, 75% to 85% of which appear only once. The source was blood, collected from a patient whose treatment included radiotherapy and nephrectomy. The receptors come from a man aged 60 to 69 with renal cell carcinoma. CDR3s include the opening cysteine and the closing phenylalanine or tryptophan. The order of the fields is clone size, V gene, J gene, D gene, CDR3 protein, CDR3 DNA. D genes are given only for firm matches. Some rows mark clone size as missing; the rest say once, few, many or name a class of expanded clone.

NA	TRBV19	TRBJ1-2	TRBD1	CASSPLPGQPGYTF	TGTGCCAGTAGCCCTCTACCGGGACAGCCTGGCTACACCTTC
NA	TRBV9	TRBJ2-1	TRBD2	CASSVAGGLAGASYNEQFF	TGTGCCAGCAGCGTAGCTGGTGGACTAGCGGGAGCCTCCTACAATGAGCAGTTCTTC
NA	TRBV4-3	TRBJ1-4	NA	CASSHPEGKANEKLFF	TGCGCCAGCAGCCATCCGGAGGGGAAAGCTAATGAAAAACTGTTTTTT
few	TRBV10-1	TRBJ2-1	NA	CATSGLAGNEQFF	TGCGCCACCTCCGGGCTAGCCGGCAATGAGCAGTTCTTC
NA	TRBV6-6	TRBJ2-7	NA	CASSPMELETSEQYF	TGTGCCAGCAGTCCCATGGAGCTAGAGACGAGCGAGCAGTACTTC
NA	TRBV27	TRBJ2-7	NA	CASIGGLPYEQYF	TGTGCCAGCATAGGAGGGCTCCCCTACGAGCAGTACTTC
NA	TRBV7-9	TRBJ2-1	TRBD2	CASSSALNSGTTRREEQFF	TGTGCCAGCAGTTCCGCACTCAATTCCGGGACTACCCGCAGGGAGGAGCAGTTCTTC
NA	TRBV5-1	TRBJ2-2	NA	CASSLSGRNTGELFF	TGCGCCAGCAGCTTGTCCGGGAGAAACACCGGGGAGCTGTTTTTT
NA	TRBV9	TRBJ2-2	TRBD1	CASMGDRGDTGELFF	TGTGCCAGCATGGGAGACAGGGGCGACACCGGGGAGCTGTTTTTT
NA	TRBV19	TRBJ2-5	NA	CASSIRGLQETQYF	TGTGCCAGTAGTATACGAGGCCTTCAAGAGACCCAGTACTTC
NA	TRBV6-6	TRBJ1-1	NA	CASSYSIGRARTEAFF	TGTGCCAGCAGTTACAGTATCGGCAGGGCGAGGACTGAAGCTTTCTTT
NA	TRBV4-3	TRBJ2-7	TRBD1	CASSQSGTDPYEQYF	TGCGCCAGCAGCCAATCCGGGACAGATCCCTACGAGCAGTACTTC
NA	TRBV5-1	TRBJ1-1	NA	CASSLDGVRTEAFF	TGCGCCAGCAGCTTGGATGGGGTCAGGACTGAAGCTTTCTTT
once	TRBV14	TRBJ2-5	NA	CASSQGLIQYSNQETQYF	TGTGCCAGCAGCCAAGGGCTAATACAGTACTCAAACCAAGAGACCCAGTACTTC
NA	TRBV2	TRBJ2-2	NA	CASTVAGELFF	TGTGCCAGCACAGTGGCCGGGGAGCTGTTTTTT
medium-sized	TRBV18	TRBJ2-5	NA	CASSPGETQYF	TGTGCCAGCTCCCCTGGGGAGACCCAGTACTTC
NA	TRBV7-9	TRBJ2-3	NA	CASRKIGPTDTQYF	TGTGCCAGCAGGAAAATAGGACCCACAGATACGCAGTATTTT
few	TRBV7-2	TRBJ2-7	NA	CASSSTDLQYF	TGTGCCAGCAGCTCAACCGATCTGCAGTACTTC
NA	TRBV28	TRBJ2-7	NA	CASSPMSYYEQYF	TGTGCCAGCAGCCCGATGTCTTACTACGAGCAGTACTTC
NA	TRBV18	TRBJ2-4	NA	CASSPAAKNIQYF	TGTGCCAGCTCACCGGCAGCCAAAAACATTCAGTACTTC
NA	TRBV12-5	TRBJ1-2	TRBD1	CASGLCSLCLGQPLPTANYGYTF	TGTGCTAGTGGTTTGTGTTCCCTGTGCTTGGGACAGCCACTACCAACCGCTAACTATGGCTACACCTTC
NA	TRBV18	TRBJ1-1	TRBD1	CASSPPTGKNTEAFF	TGTGCCAGCTCACCCCCGACAGGGAAGAACACTGAAGCTTTCTTT
once	TRBV9	TRBJ2-1	TRBD2	CASSPSHERELDNEQFF	TGTGCCAGCAGCCCGTCACACGAGCGGGAGTTGGACAATGAGCAGTTCTTC
few	TRBV7-6	TRBJ2-1	TRBD1	CASSSGTANYNEQFF	TGTGCCAGCAGCTCCGGGACAGCGAACTACAATGAGCAGTTCTTC
NA	TRBV18	TRBJ1-2	NA	CASSPPAGDNGYTF	TGTGCCAGCTCACCGCCGGCAGGTGACAATGGCTACACCTTC
NA	TRBV28	TRBJ2-7	TRBD2	CASSLPSGRGSEQYF	TGTGCCAGCAGTTTACCGAGCGGGAGGGGGTCTGAGCAGTACTTC
few	TRBV14	TRBJ1-1	TRBD1	CASSFTGETEAFF	TGTGCCAGCAGCTTTACAGGGGAAACTGAAGCTTTCTTT
NA	TRBV27	TRBJ2-4	TRBD1	CASRRTGENIQYF	TGTGCCAGCAGAAGGACAGGGGAAAACATTCAGTACTTC
NA	TRBV13	TRBJ2-3	TRBD1	CASSVAFGTGTDTQYF	TGTGCCAGCAGCGTAGCCTTCGGGACAGGCACAGATACGCAGTATTTT
NA	TRBV6-1	TRBJ2-1	TRBD2	CASSLEGSGSNEQFF	TGTGCCAGCAGCCTCGAGGGGAGCGGGAGTAATGAGCAGTTCTTC
NA	TRBV27	TRBJ2-5	NA	CASRGPGRQTQYF	TGTGCCAGCAGGGGGCCGGGTAGGCAGACCCAGTACTTC
NA	TRBV6-1	TRBJ1-1	NA	CASNRATYGDTEAFF	TGTGCCAGCAATCGGGCGACCTATGGGGACACTGAAGCTTTCTTT
few	TRBV4-3	TRBJ2-1	TRBD2	CASSQGSSGSLNEQFF	TGCGCCAGCAGCCAAGGGTCTAGCGGGAGCCTGAATGAGCAGTTCTTC
NA	TRBV27	TRBJ2-3	TRBD1	CASSRQGVGTDTQYF	TGTGCCAGCAGTCGACAGGGGGTAGGCACAGATACGCAGTATTTT
NA	TRBV18	TRBJ1-1	NA	CASSPGHLNTEAFF	TGTGCCAGCTCACCAGGACACCTTAACACTGAAGCTTTCTTT
NA	TRBV4-1	TRBJ2-7	NA	CASSRGGSYEQYF	TGCGCCAGCAGCCGCGGTGGGAGCTACGAGCAGTACTTC
NA	TRBV18	TRBJ2-1	TRBD2	CASSLSSTLLAGGYNEQFF	TGTGCCAGCTCACTCTCCTCCACCTTACTAGCGGGAGGGTACAATGAGCAGTTCTTC
NA	TRBV10-3	TRBJ2-5	TRBD2	CAISVARGKTQETQYF	TGTGCCATCAGTGTAGCGCGGGGGAAGACCCAAGAGACCCAGTACTTC
NA	TRBV6-5	TRBJ2-7	NA	CASSQPREGSYEQYF	TGTGCCAGCAGCCAACCCCGAGAGGGATCCTACGAGCAGTACTTC
NA	TRBV6-6	TRBJ2-7	NA	CASSVQGLNEQYF	TGTGCCAGCAGTGTGCAGGGGCTAAACGAGCAGTACTTC
NA	TRBV7-9	TRBJ2-5	TRBD1	CASSNRGSRTGTQYF	TGTGCCAGCAGCAACAGGGGGAGTAGGACAGGGACCCAGTACTTC
NA	TRBV7-9	TRBJ2-4	TRBD1	CASSFTGGLAKNIQYF	TGTGCCAGCAGTTTTACAGGGGGCTTAGCCAAAAACATTCAGTACTTC
NA	TRBV27	TRBJ2-1	TRBD2	CASSQAGGEQFF	TGTGCCAGCAGTCAAGCGGGAGGAGAGCAGTTCTTC
NA	TRBV28	TRBJ2-7	NA	CASSFDAGEPYEQYF	TGTGCCAGCAGTTTTGATGCTGGCGAGCCTTACGAGCAGTACTTC
once	TRBV30	TRBJ2-4	TRBD2	CAWSRGLRGRENIQYF	TGTGCCTGGAGTCGGGGCCTCCGCGGGAGAGAAAACATTCAGTACTTC